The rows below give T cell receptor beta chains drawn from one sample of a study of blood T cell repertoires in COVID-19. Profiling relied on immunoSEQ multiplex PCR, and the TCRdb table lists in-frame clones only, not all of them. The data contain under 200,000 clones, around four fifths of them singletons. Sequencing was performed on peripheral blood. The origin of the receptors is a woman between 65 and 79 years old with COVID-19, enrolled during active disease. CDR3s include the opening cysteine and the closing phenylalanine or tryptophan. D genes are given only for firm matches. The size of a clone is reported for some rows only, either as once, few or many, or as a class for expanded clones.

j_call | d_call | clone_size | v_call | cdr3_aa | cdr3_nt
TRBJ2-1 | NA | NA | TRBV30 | CACRTSLYNEQFF | TGTGCCTGTCGGACTTCCTTATACAATGAGCAGTTCTTC
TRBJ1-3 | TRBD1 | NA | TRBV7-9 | CASSLGQRNSGNTIYF | TGTGCCAGCAGCCTGGGACAGCGGAACTCTGGAAACACCATATATTTT
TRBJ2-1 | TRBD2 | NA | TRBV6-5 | CASSPLGTSGGSFF | TGTGCCAGCAGTCCCCTGGGTACTAGCGGAGGTTCGTTCTTC
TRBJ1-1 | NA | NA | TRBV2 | CASRPGGGQNTEAFF | TGTGCCAGCAGACCGGGGGGGGGACAGAACACTGAAGCTTTCTTT
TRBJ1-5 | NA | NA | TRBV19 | CASRQISNQPQHF | TGTGCCAGTAGGCAGATTAGCAATCAGCCCCAGCATTTT
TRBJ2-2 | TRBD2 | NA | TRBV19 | CASSPTLRLAGVSNTGELFF | TGTGCCAGTAGTCCCACCCTCAGACTAGCGGGCGTTTCGAACACCGGGGAGCTGTTTTTT
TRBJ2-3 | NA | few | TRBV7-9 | CASSSSGNTDTQYF | TGTGCCAGCAGCTCCTCCGGGAACACAGATACGCAGTATTTT
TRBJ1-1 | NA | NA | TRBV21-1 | CASSLLSTNTEAFF | TGTGCCAGCAGCTTACTTTCTACGAACACTGAAGCTTTCTTT
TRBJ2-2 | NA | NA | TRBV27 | CASRLQGPGELFF | TGTGCCAGCAGGCTACAGGGTCCCGGGGAGCTGTTTTTT
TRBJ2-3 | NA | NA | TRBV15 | CATSSVKGESTDTQYF | TGTGCCACCTCCAGCGTCAAGGGGGAGAGCACAGATACGCAGTATTTT
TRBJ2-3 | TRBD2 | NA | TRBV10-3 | CATLAGGTDTQYF | TGTGCCACCCTAGCGGGGGGCACAGATACGCAGTATTTT
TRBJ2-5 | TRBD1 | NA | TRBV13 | CASSSKPYLTGERGEETQYF | TGTGCCAGCAGCTCGAAACCCTACCTAACAGGGGAACGAGGGGAAGAGACCCAGTACTTC
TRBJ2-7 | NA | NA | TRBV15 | CATSLTGPWSYRQYF | TGTGCCACCAGCTTAACAGGGCCTTGGTCGTACCGGCAGTACTTC
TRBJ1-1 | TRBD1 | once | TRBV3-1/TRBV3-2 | CASSHGQGGGTEAFF | TGTGCCAGCAGCCACGGACAGGGGGGGGGCACTGAAGCTTTCTTT
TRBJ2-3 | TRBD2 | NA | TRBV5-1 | CASSYLAGGRSDTQYF | TGCGCCAGCAGCTACCTAGCGGGAGGAAGATCAGATACGCAGTATTTT
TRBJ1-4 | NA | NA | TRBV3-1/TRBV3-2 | CASSQAQGILFF | TGTGCCAGCAGCCAAGCCCAGGGGATTTTGTTTTTT
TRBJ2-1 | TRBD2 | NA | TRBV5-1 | CASSHTSGINNEQFF | TGCGCCAGCAGCCACACTAGCGGGATCAACAATGAGCAGTTCTTC
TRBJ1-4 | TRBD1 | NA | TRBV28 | CASSFLDRGEKLFF | TGTGCCAGCAGTTTCCTGGACAGGGGCGAAAAACTGTTTTTT
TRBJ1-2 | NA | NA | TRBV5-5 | CASRSGMDGYTF | TGTGCCAGCAGGTCAGGGATGGATGGCTACACCTTC
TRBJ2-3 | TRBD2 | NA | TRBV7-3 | CASSPKTSGLRNTQYF | TGTGCCAGCAGCCCGAAGACTAGCGGGCTTCGCAATACGCAGTATTTT
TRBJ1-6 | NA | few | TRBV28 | CASSFPRPGSPLHF | TGTGCCAGCAGTTTCCCCCGGCCAGGATCACCCCTCCACTTT
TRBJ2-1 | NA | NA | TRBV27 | CASSSSMYNEQFF | TGTGCCAGCAGTTCTAGTATGTACAATGAGCAGTTCTTC
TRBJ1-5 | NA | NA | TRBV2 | CASRRREGENQPQHF | TGTGCCAGCAGGCGCAGGGAGGGTGAGAATCAGCCCCAGCATTTT
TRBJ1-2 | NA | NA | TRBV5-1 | CASRFTGNYGYTF | TGCGCCAGCAGATTTACAGGGAACTATGGCTACACCTTC
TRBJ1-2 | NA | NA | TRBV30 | CAWTLGGMVGYTF | TGTGCCTGGACCCTCGGGGGGATGGTTGGCTACACCTTC
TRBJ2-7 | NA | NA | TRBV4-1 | CASSHAGRGEQYF | TGCGCCAGCAGCCACGCAGGCCGGGGCGAGCAGTACTTC
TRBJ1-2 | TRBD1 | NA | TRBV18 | CASSLLGQGRNGYTF | TGTGCCAGCTCCCTGTTGGGACAGGGGAGGAATGGCTACACCTTC
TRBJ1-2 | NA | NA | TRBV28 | CASSRDRWSNYGYTF | TGTGCCAGCAGTAGAGACAGATGGTCTAACTATGGCTACACCTTC
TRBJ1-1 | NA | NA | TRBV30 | CAWSAERSTEAFF | TGTGCCTGGAGTGCGGAGAGGAGCACTGAAGCTTTCTTT
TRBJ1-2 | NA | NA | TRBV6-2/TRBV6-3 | CASTPRDTGYGYTF | TGTGCCAGCACCCCCCGGGACACCGGATATGGCTACACCTTC
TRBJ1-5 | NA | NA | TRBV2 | CASRTAQSLNQPQHF | TGTGCCAGCAGGACCGCACAGAGCCTCAATCAGCCCCAGCATTTT
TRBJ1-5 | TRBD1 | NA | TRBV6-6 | CASSRIAGTASNQPQHF | TGTGCCAGCAGTCGCATCGCCGGGACAGCTAGCAATCAGCCCCAGCATTTT
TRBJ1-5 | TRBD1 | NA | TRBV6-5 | CASTLGGQSNQPQHF | TGTGCCAGCACCTTAGGGGGACAGAGCAATCAGCCCCAGCATTTT
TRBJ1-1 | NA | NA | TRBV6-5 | CASSSVNTEAFF | TGTGCCAGCAGTTCCGTAAATACTGAAGCTTTCTTT
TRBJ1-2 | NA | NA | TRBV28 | CASSSQGGGYTF | TGTGCCAGCAGTTCCCAAGGAGGAGGCTACACCTTC
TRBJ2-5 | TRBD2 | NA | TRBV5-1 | CASSPLAGVETQYF | TGCGCCAGCAGTCCTCTAGCGGGGGTAGAGACCCAGTACTTC
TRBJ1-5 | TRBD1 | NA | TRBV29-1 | CSVTTGVGNQPQHF | TGCAGCGTGACGACAGGGGTTGGCAATCAGCCCCAGCATTTT
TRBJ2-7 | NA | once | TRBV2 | CASSHNYEQYF | TGTGCCAGCAGCCACAACTACGAGCAGTACTTC
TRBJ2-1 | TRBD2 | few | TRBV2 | CASRGSGEAYNEQFF | TGTGCCAGCAGGGGTAGCGGGGAGGCCTACAATGAGCAGTTCTTC
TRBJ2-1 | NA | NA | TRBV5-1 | CASSLGSALYNEQFF | TGCGCCAGCAGCTTGGGGAGCGCCCTTTACAATGAGCAGTTCTTC
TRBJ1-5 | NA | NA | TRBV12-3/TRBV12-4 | CASSLQGDQPQHF | TGTGCCAGCAGTTTACAGGGCGATCAGCCCCAGCATTTT